The text below deals with one T cell receptor beta chain. Antigen unknown. Germline assignment: CDR1 LNHDA and CDR2 SQIVND (reference sequence). The CDR3 runs 18 residues. The V gene end was trimmed by 4 bases and the J gene end by 2 bases; junction bases not matched to a gene: 9. The sample is drawn from a study of OX40 agonist ivuxolimab in advanced cancers. Overall study: The patients' treatment was ivuxolimab, an agonistic anti-OX40 (CD134) antibody. While on treatment, patients had intravenous ivuxolimab at 0.01 to 10 mg/kg every 2 weeks.

Sequencing used immunoSEQ multiplex PCR; TCRdb keeps in-frame clones, though not all of them. The repertoire holds approximately 80,000 clones, with roughly 85% as singletons. Autoimmune disease history or systemic immunosuppression was exclusionary. Study-wide findings and caveats: CD4+ and CD8+ blood T cells expanded clonally by week 6 at 0.1 to 3.0 mg/kg.

This receptor was obtained from an adult with an advanced solid tumor such as melanoma, head and neck, liver or kidney cancer. The chain couples TRBV19 to TRBJ1-5, with 12 bases aligning to TRBD1. The sample in question was CD4+ or CD8+ T cells sorted from blood, obtained in a trial of the OX40 agonist ivuxolimab. The CDR3 nucleotides read TGTGCCAGTAGTAGCGGGACAGGGGGCATGGGTGGCAATCAGCCCCAGCATTTT. It translates to CASSSGTGGMGGNQPQHF.